The sequence of this TCR beta chain was determined in a study of blood T cell repertoires in COVID-19. On the study more broadly: Acute-phase and convalescent COVID-19 samples originated in the United States, Italy and Spain. Sources were T cells, B-cell-depleted T cells, or PBMCs; the material itself was cDNA or gDNA.

CDR1 SGHRS and CDR2 YFSETQ come from the germline V gene. With 0 bases clipped from V and 4 bases from J, the junction kept 5 bases outside the gene matches. This CDR3 is built from 16 residues. Seattle researchers signed up patients amid active infection and tracked them longitudinally. This clone was counted only a few times. Authors' data handling: Reference gene primer amplification in the assay estimated nucleated cell counts. Assay: immunoSEQ multiplex PCR; the TCRdb copy retains only in-frame clones and omits some. V and J calls and clone size are as listed in that table; D and trimming were resolved from the DNA. The sample includes about 190,000 clones, around 82% of them seen just once.

This clonotype was obtained from a man at least 80 years old with COVID-19, enrolled during active disease. The sample comprised peripheral blood. This chain links TRBV5-1 with TRBJ1-4, with 8 bases lining up with TRBD1. The CDR3 reads CASSLEQGAGNEKLFF. Written as DNA, the CDR3 is TGCGCCAGCAGCTTGGAGCAGGGGGCGGGTAATGAAAAACTGTTTTTT.